Each of the 6 T cell receptor beta chains below was sequenced from the same sample in a study of cytomegalovirus exposure and HLA in healthy donors. Primers included in the PCR were 60 Vbeta and 13 Jbeta primers. The repertoire was sequenced with immunoSEQ multiplex PCR; TCRdb's copy has only in-frame clones and lacks some. This sample has a few hundred thousand clones; about 80% occur once, and the top ten carry around 8.3%. The sample was PBMCs. These receptors were collected from a woman in her fifties or sixties in good health and CMV-seropositive.

The chain is built from TRBV7-2 and TRBJ1-2; TRBD1 matches 7 bases. Germline V gives CDR1 SGHTA, CDR2 FQGNSA. The CDR3 loop spans 13 amino acids. V lost 4 bases, J lost 7 bases, and 6 bases stayed unmatched. The CDR3 sequence is CASSYSYRGGYTF. The CDR3, as DNA: TGTGCCAGCAGCTATTCTTACAGGGGTGGCTACACCTTC.

Details on this clone: The junction does not match germline at one end; this may be a read error. The sample carries other DNA sequences with the same CDR3. This chain uses TRBV7-3 with TRBJ1-2; 9 positions agree with TRBD1. The CDR3 is made up of 13 amino acids. Per germline, CDR1 SGHTA and CDR2 FQGTGA. The CDR3: CASSRRQGEDYTF. The CDR3 DNA is TGCGCCAGCAGCCGCCGACAGGGGGAAGACTACACCTTC.

The CDR3 DNA reads TGTGCCAGCAGTTTAGCCAGGACAGGGCCCCAGCATTTT. As protein: CASSLARTGPQHF. V is TRBV27 and J is TRBJ1-5; 7 bases are shared with TRBD1. The trim removed 2 bases at V and 9 bases at J, leaving 4 bases unmatched. Germline CDR1 is MNHEY and CDR2 is SMNVEV (reference sequence). The CDR3 extends over 13 amino acids.

The V gene is TRBV27, the J gene TRBJ2-2; D unclear. Germline loops: CDR1 MNHEY, CDR2 SMNVEV (reference sequence). The CDR3 length is 16 residues. V lost 0 bases and J lost 2, with 10 bases in between. The CDR3 nucleotides are TGTGCCAGCAGTTTATCGAGGCAGCGTAACACCGGGGAGCTGTTTTTT. Protein sequence: CASSLSRQRNTGELFF.

The genes are TRBV27 and TRBJ2-7; D perhaps matches TRBD1 (6 bases). Germline V gene data show CDR1 as MNHEY and CDR2 as SMNVEV (reference sequence). Trimming stripped 6 bases from V and 3 bases from J, with 15 bases between. CDR3 length: 14 residues. This CDR3 reads CASSLGTKNYEQYF. CDR3 nucleotide sequence: TGTGCCAGCAGCCTCGGGACAAAAAACTACGAGCAGTACTTC.

The J gene is TRBJ2-1, the V gene TRBV27, with 12 bases matching TRBD1. Losses at the gene ends were 6 bases for V and 15 bases for J; bases not matched to a gene: 9. CDR1 is MNHEY, CDR2 SMNVEV, per germline (reference sequence). The CDR3 loop spans 13 amino acids. The CDR3 DNA reads TGTGCCAGCAGGGGGACAGGGGGCTTCCTCTGGTTCTTC. Its translation: CASRGTGGFLWFF.